The rows below give T cell receptor beta chains drawn from one sample of a study of blood T cells in healthy people across ages. TCRdb redid the calling of the 5' RACE reads with MiXCR, one entry per CDR3 protein. Counted here are about 1.8 million distinct CDR3 sequences, around half occurring once; the ten biggest clones make up less than 2.5%. What was sequenced was blood. These receptors were collected from a woman aged 40 to 49 in good health. Each CDR3 is given with its conserved first and last residue. A D gene is named only where the DNA matches it firmly. Clone size is not always given. Where it is, it says once, few, many or a class for expanded clones.

TRBV27	TRBJ2-5	-	few	CASSLSPGPQETQYF	TGTGCCAGCAGTTTGTCCCCGGGCCCCCAAGAGACCCAGTACTTC
TRBV12-3/TRBV12-4	TRBJ2-5	TRBD2	-	CASSPGRGVPRETQYF	TGTGCCAGCAGCCCCGGGCGGGGGGTCCCCCGGGAGACCCAGTACTTC
TRBV5-1	TRBJ2-7	-	-	CASSPLDSSPQSEQYF	TGCGCCAGCAGCCCCCTGGACTCTTCCCCCCAGTCCGAGCAGTACTTC
TRBV15	TRBJ2-1	-	few	CATSRDGGSALFF	TGTGCCACCAGCAGAGATGGGGGCTCTGCCTTGTTCTTC
TRBV28	TRBJ2-1	-	-	CASSPPTNNEQFF	TGTGCCAGCAGTCCACCGACAAATAATGAGCAGTTCTTC
TRBV4-1	TRBJ2-3	-	few	CASSLLLGADTQYF	TGCGCCAGCAGCCTTTTGCTAGGGGCAGATACGCAGTATTTT
TRBV10-3	TRBJ2-7	-	few	CAIRDITYEQYF	TGTGCCATCAGGGACATCACTTACGAGCAGTACTTC
TRBV9	TRBJ1-2	TRBD1	-	CASSVAKGRGPGYGYTF	TGTGCCAGCAGCGTAGCTAAGGGCAGGGGGCCCGGCTATGGCTACACCTTC
TRBV5-6	TRBJ2-3	TRBD2	-	CASSRPRGGPTDTQYF	TGTGCCAGCAGCCGTCCGCGGGGGGGCCCCACAGATACGCAGTATTTT
TRBV6-5	TRBJ2-7	-	-	CASSYSIPLSSYEQYF	TGTGCCAGCAGTTACTCGATCCCCTTGAGCTCCTACGAGCAGTACTTC
TRBV25-1	TRBJ2-3	-	-	CASSELQESSTDTQYF	TGTGCCAGCAGTGAATTACAGGAGAGCAGCACAGATACGCAGTATTTT
TRBV24-1	TRBJ2-1	-	-	CATSDRLRNEQFF	TGTGCCACCAGTGATCGTCTCCGCAATGAGCAGTTCTTC
TRBV5-1	TRBJ2-4	-	-	CASSSDGLSYERYF	TGCGCCAGCAGCTCCGACGGACTATCCTACGAGCGGTACTTC
TRBV4-1	TRBJ1-2	-	few	CASSHTDSANYGYTF	TGCGCCAGCAGCCACACAGACTCGGCTAACTATGGCTACACCTTC
TRBV10-3	TRBJ2-7	TRBD1	-	CAISESRGRFHEQYF	TGTGCCATCAGTGAGTCAAGGGGGCGCTTCCACGAGCAGTACTTC
TRBV7-2	TRBJ2-6	-	-	CASSGGGAGANVLTF	TGTGCCAGCAGCGGAGGAGGGGCTGGGGCCAACGTCCTGACTTTC
TRBV3-1	TRBJ1-2	-	few	CASSQDWSGREGYTF	TGTGCCAGCAGCCAAGATTGGTCAGGTCGAGAGGGCTACACCTTC
TRBV6-2/TRBV6-3	TRBJ2-3	TRBD1	-	CASSYPLGTGVLTDTQYF	TGTGCCAGCAGTTACCCCCTGGGGACAGGGGTATTAACAGATACGCAGTATTTT
TRBV7-2	TRBJ2-5	TRBD2	few	CASSFAGGQGETQYF	TGTGCCAGCAGTTTCGCGGGGGGACAAGGGGAGACCCAGTACTTC
TRBV4-3	TRBJ2-5	TRBD2	few	CASSQDPGSSGYLPQYF	TGCGCCAGCAGCCAAGATCCGGGTTCTAGCGGCTACCTTCCCCAGTACTTC
TRBV6-1	TRBJ2-2	-	-	CASPRTANTGELFF	TGTGCCAGCCCCCGGACAGCGAACACCGGGGAGCTGTTTTTT
TRBV29-1	TRBJ1-2	TRBD1	-	CSVPTGVGYGYTF	TGCAGCGTTCCGACAGGGGTTGGGTATGGCTACACCTTC
TRBV20-1	TRBJ2-3	-	many	CSARDGAKPDTQYF	TGCAGTGCTAGAGACGGGGCTAAGCCAGATACGCAGTATTTT
TRBV20-1	TRBJ1-4	-	few	CSARNLRRVTNEKLFF	TGCAGTGCTAGAAATTTGAGGAGGGTAACTAATGAAAAACTGTTTTTT
TRBV28	TRBJ2-5	-	-	CASSLDDSAHQTQYF	TGTGCCAGCAGCTTGGACGATAGCGCCCACCAGACCCAGTACTTC
TRBV6-6	TRBJ1-2	-	-	CASSSSGLLNYGYTF	TGTGCCAGCAGTTCCTCGGGACTGCTTAACTATGGCTACACCTTC
TRBV7-2	TRBJ1-2	TRBD1	-	CASSSNPGTGGREGYTF	TGTGCCAGCAGCTCGAATCCTGGGACAGGGGGGAGAGAAGGCTACACCTTC
TRBV4-3	TRBJ2-5	-	many	CASSQDPGAWETQYF	TGCGCCAGCAGCCAAGATCCAGGGGCGTGGGAGACCCAGTACTTC
TRBV5-8	TRBJ2-7	-	-	CASSQSGGARSYEQYF	TGTGCCAGCAGCCAAAGCGGAGGGGCCAGGAGCTACGAGCAGTACTTC
TRBV6-5	TRBJ1-5	-	-	CASSLLSGNQPQHF	TGTGCCAGCAGTCTACTTTCGGGCAATCAGCCCCAGCATTTT
TRBV2	TRBJ2-7	-	-	CASNGEGLAAKRQYF	TGTGCCAGCAACGGTGAGGGATTGGCGGCGAAAAGGCAGTACTTC
TRBV4-2	TRBJ1-4	TRBD1	-	CASSQEGQGNEKLFF	TGTGCCAGCAGCCAAGAGGGACAGGGTAATGAAAAACTGTTTTTT
TRBV5-6	TRBJ2-7	-	few	CASSWGRGEQYF	TGTGCCAGCAGCTGGGGCCGGGGCGAGCAGTACTTC
TRBV7-2	TRBJ2-5	-	few	CASSLQAVQETQYF	TGTGCCAGCAGCCTACAAGCGGTCCAAGAGACCCAGTACTTC
TRBV27	TRBJ2-3	TRBD2	few	CASRSGGNVRGQYF	TGTGCCAGCCGTAGCGGGGGTAATGTGAGGGGGCAGTATTTT
TRBV4-3	TRBJ2-1	TRBD2	-	CASSQDFGGLSGANEQFF	TGCGCCAGCAGCCAAGATTTTGGGGGCCTTAGCGGGGCTAATGAGCAGTTCTTC
TRBV4-3	TRBJ1-2	-	-	CASSQDRPYYGYTF	TGCGCCAGCAGCCAAGATCGGCCCTACTATGGCTACACCTTC
TRBV5-4	TRBJ1-6	TRBD1	-	CASSPRAGTANSPLHF	TGTGCCAGCAGCCCCCGGGCCGGGACAGCTAATTCACCCCTCCACTTT
TRBV4-3	TRBJ1-5	TRBD1	-	CASSQVVTGTGGYSNQPQHF	TGCGCCAGCAGCCAAGTTGTTACCGGGACAGGGGGCTATAGCAATCAGCCCCAGCATTTT
TRBV29-1	TRBJ2-1	-	-	CSGGRPLVNEQFF	TGCAGCGGGGGACGGCCATTAGTAAATGAGCAGTTCTTC